Sequencing of this T cell receptor beta chain was carried out in a study of post-analysis software for immune sequencing data. Overall study: Relapsing-remitting, secondary progressive and progressive-relapsing multiple sclerosis were all included among the disease courses. Study results and caveats: Significantly lower normalized Chao1 diversity was seen in multiple sclerosis patients than in controls. TRBV5-6, TRBV5-1 and TRBV20-1 were among four or five TRBV segments more frequent in patients than controls.

The library was made from cDNA and included unique molecular identifiers. Some 500,000 cDNA molecules came from roughly 1 to 10 million T cells. TCRdb re-called the PCR reads with MiXCR, one entry per CDR3 protein. The sample gives around 160,000 distinct CDR3 sequences, around 36% of which show up once; over 25% is in the top ten. About this clonotype itself: The antigen is undetermined.

Per the germline V gene, CDR1 is DFQATT and CDR2 is SNEGSKA (reference sequence). CDR3 size: 14 residues. Trimming removed 7 bases at V and 8 bases at J, with 22 bases between. This chain joins TRBV20-1 and TRBJ2-3; D possibly corresponds to TRBD2 (6 bases). This material consisted of blood, taken after autologous hematopoietic stem cell transplantation. The clonotype comes from a girl aged 5-17 years with multiple sclerosis. Written as DNA, the CDR3 is TGCAGTGTTAGCCCATCGCGGAGGAGGGTTACGCAGTATTTT. It is translated as CSVSPSRRRVTQYF.